One and the same sample provided the 27 T cell receptor beta chains below, sequenced in a study of blood T cell repertoires in COVID-19. The table came from immunoSEQ multiplex PCR; TCRdb's copy has only in-frame clones and leaves some out. The sample contains roughly 90,000 clones, 70% to 85% of which appear only once. The specimen sequenced was peripheral blood. The source of these receptors is a human donor in a cohort sampled during active COVID-19.

This chain links TRBV19 with TRBJ2-7; D remains ambiguous. The CDR3 contains 15 residues. Germline V gene sequence: CDR1 LNHDA, CDR2 SQIVND (reference sequence). V was clipped by 3 bases and J by 0 bases, with 12 bases between them. CDR3 sequence reads: CASSISGSLSYEQYF. In DNA form, the CDR3 reads TGTGCCAGTAGTATTTCGGGTTCCCTCTCCTACGAGCAGTACTTC.

In this sample, this clone turned up once. The gene calls are TRBV28 and TRBJ2-3, with 7 bases aligning to TRBD1. After removal of 4 bases from V and 4 bases from J, the junction contained 5 bases not matched to a gene. Germline loops: CDR1 MDHEN, CDR2 SYDVKM. The CDR3 totals 14 residues. The CDR3 loop reads CASSSGQVPDTQYF. CDR3 coding DNA: TGTGCCAGCAGTTCCGGACAGGTTCCAGATACGCAGTATTTT.

The V gene is TRBV19, the J gene TRBJ1-5; D gene unclear. Trimming pared 1 base from V and 0 bases from J, leaving 13 bases between. The CDR3 has 17 residues. Germline CDR1 LNHDA, CDR2 SQIVND (reference sequence). The CDR3 reads CASSIVLRQISNQPQHF. The CDR3 coding sequence is TGTGCCAGTAGTATAGTCCTCCGCCAGATTAGCAATCAGCCCCAGCATTTT.

This sequence joins TRBV30 and TRBJ2-3, with TRBD2 matching over 7 bases. From germline, CDR1 is GTSNPN and CDR2 SVGIG (reference sequence). V shed 8 bases and J 3 bases; nucleotides not matched to a gene: 5. The CDR3 is 12 amino acids. In nucleotides, the CDR3 is TGTGCCGGGGCGGGGGAGACAGATACGCAGTATTTT. Amino acids: CAGAGETDTQYF.

V gene TRBV11-3 combines with J gene TRBJ2-3; D is unclear. The CDR3 contains 12 residues. V gave up 6 bases and J gave up 1 base, with 5 bases separating them. CDR1 SGHNT and CDR2 YENEEA come from the germline V gene. The CDR3 protein is CASSTGTDTQYF. The CDR3 bases are TGTGCCAGCAGTACGGGCACAGATACGCAGTATTTT.

This rearrangement joins TRBV28 to TRBJ2-2; TRBD2 matches at 7 bases. The CDR3 runs to 16 residues. Germline CDR1 and CDR2: MDHEN and SYDVKM. V shed 4 bases, J shed 1 base, and the junction held 6 bases outside the gene matches. This CDR3 reads CASSSHWGGNTGELFF. The DNA for the CDR3 is TGTGCCAGCAGTTCCCACTGGGGGGGGAACACCGGGGAGCTGTTTTTT.

J is TRBJ1-3 and V is TRBV7-9; 10 bases agree with TRBD1. Germline values: CDR1 SEHNR, CDR2 FQNEAQ (reference sequence). The CDR3 totals 14 residues. V shed 4 bases, J shed 6 bases, and the junction held 3 bases outside the gene matches. CDR3 bases: TGTGCCAGCAGCTCAGGGACAGGGGAAAACACCATATATTTT. Translated: CASSSGTGENTIYF.

The chain is built from TRBV7-2 and TRBJ1-1; D is unclear. V lost 1 base and J lost 5, with 11 bases in between. This CDR3 has 14 amino acids. Per germline, CDR1 SGHTA and CDR2 FQGNSA. The CDR3 sequence is CASSLDFRGTEAFF. CDR3 coding DNA: TGTGCCAGCAGCTTAGATTTTCGGGGAACTGAAGCTTTCTTT. The whole variable domain, remainder taken from reference TRBV7-2 and TRBJ1-1, is GAGVSQSPSNKVTEKGKDVELRCDPISGHTALYWYRQSLGQGLEFLIYFQGNSAPDKSGLPSDRFSAERTGGSVSTLTIQRTQQEDSAVYLCASSLDFRGTEAFFGQGTRLTVV.

The gene calls are TRBV15 and TRBJ2-7, with 10 bases lining up with TRBD1. Germline values: CDR1 LNHNV, CDR2 YYDKDF (reference sequence). The CDR3 has 14 residues. The ends lost 3 bases at V and 5 bases at J; junction bases unmatched: 4. The CDR3 region has the DNA TGTGCCACCAGCAGCCGGGACAGGGGTGACGAGCAGTACTTC. Translated: CATSSRDRGDEQYF.

This chain connects TRBV7-3 to TRBJ2-3, with 9 bases identical to TRBD1. This CDR3 comprises 16 residues. V shed 5 bases and J 4 bases; nucleotides not matched to a gene: 10. Germline values: CDR1 SGHTA, CDR2 FQGTGA. The CDR3 DNA reads TGTGCCAGCAGCAAGGGACAGGGCGGGGTTGCAGATACGCAGTATTTT. This sequence encodes CASSKGQGGVADTQYF.

The chain combines TRBV5-6 with TRBJ2-3; 9 bases line up with TRBD2. The germline CDR1 and CDR2 sequences are SGHDT and YYEEEE. V shed 5 bases and J 6 bases; nucleotides not matched to a gene: 7. CDR3 length equals 14 residues. The CDR3: CASSLAGGPDTQYF. In DNA, the CDR3 is TGTGCCAGCAGTCTGGCGGGAGGGCCTGATACGCAGTATTTT.

This clone came up a few times. The chain couples TRBV29-1 to TRBJ2-7; D might be TRBD2 (5 bases). Germline CDR1 SQVTM, CDR2 ANQGSEA. Trimming pared 5 bases from V and 1 base from J, leaving 6 bases between. This CDR3 has 11 amino acids. The CDR3 sequence: CSVRTSYEQYF. Written as DNA, the CDR3 is TGCAGCGTTAGGACTTCCTACGAGCAGTACTTC.

V usage is TRBV5-1 and J usage is TRBJ2-3; tentative D call: TRBD1 (6 bases). Looked up from germline, CDR1 is SGHRS and CDR2 is YFSETQ. The germline V and J ends were trimmed by 3 bases and 0 bases, with 8 bases remaining between them. There are 14 residues in the CDR3. CDR3 nucleotide sequence: TGCGCCAGCAGCTGGACAGACAGCACAGATACGCAGTATTTT. Its protein product is CASSWTDSTDTQYF.

The V gene is TRBV4-3, the J gene TRBJ1-2; a weak D match, TRBD1 (6 bases). Trimming shortened V by 4 bases and J by 8 bases, and 26 bases separated the two germline ends. CDR1 and CDR2 (germline): LGHNA, YSLEER. There are 17 residues in the CDR3. The CDR3 DNA sequence: TGCGCCAGCAGCCTCAGGGGTCGATTCAGGCAGGGGAGCGGCTACACCTTC. Protein sequence: CASSLRGRFRQGSGYTF.

The rearrangement joins TRBV27 to TRBJ2-1; 10 nucleotides align to TRBD2. Germline V lookup: CDR1 MNHEY, CDR2 SMNVEV (reference sequence). The length of the CDR3 is 12 residues. The V gene end was trimmed by 5 bases and the J gene end by 15 bases; junction bases not matched to a gene: 7. CDR3 residues: CASSPAGGPGFF. For the CDR3, the DNA is TGTGCCAGCAGTCCAGCGGGAGGGCCGGGGTTCTTC.

The chain joins TRBV7-3 to TRBJ1-2; tentative D call: TRBD1 (6 bases). The CDR3 sequence is 13 residues long. Germline loops: CDR1 SGHTA, CDR2 FQGTGA. The V gene lost 5 bases and the J gene lost 3 bases, with 10 bases spanning the gap. The CDR3 sequence is CASSLDRDYGYTF. The CDR3 bases are TGTGCCAGCAGCCTGGACAGAGACTATGGCTACACCTTC. Supplemented by reference TRBV7-3 and TRBJ1-2, the full variable domain reads GAGVSQTPSNKVTEKGKYVELRCDPISGHTALYWYRQSLGQGPEFLIYFQGTGAADDSGLPNDRFFAVRPEGSVSTLKIQRTERGDSAVYLCASSLDRDYGYTFGSGTRLTVV.

The V and J genes are TRBV28 and TRBJ1-2, with 7 bases fitting TRBD1. Germline CDR1 is MDHEN and CDR2 is SYDVKM. The CDR3 consists of 13 residues. V was pared by 4 bases and J by 4 bases, with 3 bases of the junction left unmatched. CDR3 region: CASSSRTGYGYTF. The CDR3 DNA follows: TGTGCCAGCAGTTCCCGGACAGGCTATGGCTACACCTTC.

The V gene is TRBV24-1, the J gene TRBJ2-5, with D possibly TRBD2 on 7 matching bases. CDR3 length: 14 amino acids. V lost 2 bases to trimming and J lost 5 bases, with 11 bases between them. From germline, CDR1 is KGHDR and CDR2 SFDVKD. The CDR3 is CATSDSGRGETQYF. CDR3 in DNA: TGTGCCACCAGTGATTCAGGGAGGGGGGAGACCCAGTACTTC.

CDR3 nucleotide sequence: TGTGCCAGCAGCCCCCGAGGTAGCGGGGGAAGAGGAGAGACCCAGTACTTC. This encodes CASSPRGSGGRGETQYF. The chain carries TRBV7-2 and TRBJ2-5; 9 nucleotides align to TRBD2. The CDR3 length is 17 residues. Germline V gene sequence: CDR1 SGHTA, CDR2 FQGNSA. Unmatched junction bases numbered 14, after V lost 5 bases and J lost 4 bases.

The chain recombines TRBV20-1 with TRBJ2-7; no clear D. The V and J ends lost 7 bases and 6 bases respectively, with 13 bases between them. The CDR3 spans 11 residues. Germline assignment: CDR1 DFQATT and CDR2 SNEGSKA (reference sequence). The CDR3 nucleotides are TGCAGTGGAGGAACTGCCCTCGAGCAGTACTTC. This codes for CSGGTALEQYF.

The V call is TRBV5-4, the J call TRBJ1-3; TRBD1 matches 7 bases. The CDR3 covers 15 residues. Per germline, CDR1 SGHNT and CDR2 YYREEE (reference sequence). V lost 2 bases, J lost 2 bases, and 4 bases stayed unmatched. The CDR3 DNA reads as TGTGCCAGCAGCTTAAACAGGGGCCCTGGAAACACCATATATTTT. Translating it yields CASSLNRGPGNTIYF.

CDR3 bases: TGTGCCAGCAGCTTGGGAGGGATCCAAGAGACCCAGTACTTC. Protein: CASSLGGIQETQYF. The gene calls are TRBV7-9 and TRBJ2-5, with 7 bases matching TRBD2. Germline loops: CDR1 SEHNR, CDR2 FQNEAQ (reference sequence). The CDR3 has 14 residues. The V segment lost 3 bases and the J segment 1 base; nucleotides outside the gene matches: 2.

V is TRBV6-6 and J is TRBJ2-1, with D maybe TRBD2 (5 bases). The CDR3 extends over 15 amino acids. Per the germline V gene, CDR1 is MNHNY and CDR2 is SVGAGI (reference sequence). V was trimmed by 5 bases and J by 0 bases, leaving 11 bases between them. CDR3 sequence: CASSPKRSSYNEQFF. In DNA form, the CDR3 reads TGTGCCAGCAGTCCGAAGCGGAGCTCCTACAATGAGCAGTTCTTC.

The J gene is TRBJ1-2, the V gene TRBV6-5; tentatively, D is TRBD1 (5 bases). Germline CDR1 is MNHEY and CDR2 is SVGAGI. The CDR3 consists of 13 residues. For the CDR3, the DNA is TGTGCTAGCGGGGGAGGCTGGGGGAATGGCTACACCTTC. Amino acids: CASGGGWGNGYTF.

The chain recombines TRBV9 with TRBJ1-2; 7 nucleotides line up with TRBD1. CDR1 and CDR2 (germline): SGDLS, YYNGEE. J lost 8 bases, V lost 3 bases, and 10 bases had no gene match. CDR3 length equals 14 residues. The CDR3 coding sequence is TGTGCCAGCAGCGAGGGGACCACAGGGGCCGGCTACACCTTC. Translation gives CASSEGTTGAGYTF.

This clone was recorded a few times. This rearrangement joins TRBV5-4 to TRBJ2-1; 8 nucleotides match TRBD1. This CDR3 is built from 16 residues. The trim removed 0 bases at V and 0 bases at J, leaving 2 bases unmatched. Germline V CDR1 and CDR2: SGHNT, YYREEE (reference sequence). The DNA for the CDR3 is TGTGCCAGCAGCTTGGGACAGGGGAGCTCCTACAATGAGCAGTTCTTC. Translating gives CASSLGQGSSYNEQFF.

V usage is TRBV29-1 and J usage is TRBJ1-1, with D possibly being TRBD1 (5 bases). The length of the CDR3 is 15 residues. Trimming pared 7 bases from V and 2 bases from J, leaving 20 bases between. Germline V gene lookup returns CDR1 SQVTM and CDR2 ANQGSEA. The CDR3 DNA is TGCAGCGCCGGGACTCTCCTTGAACTTAACACTGAAGCTTTCTTT. Residues: CSAGTLLELNTEAFF.